These 27 T cell receptor beta chains were all obtained from the same sample, sequenced in a study of pediatric ulcerative colitis. Clones were sequenced by immunoSEQ multiplex PCR, and TCRdb holds only the in-frame ones, with some missing. The data contain around 18,000 clones, over 65% of them singletons. During colonoscopy, one to two rectal pinch biopsies were collected. Sequences were obtained from gut tissue. All receptors derive from a boy under 18 with moderate ulcerative colitis.

The gene calls are TRBV10-1 and TRBJ1-3, with D unclear. Looked up from germline, CDR1 is WNHNN and CDR2 is SYGVQD (reference sequence). CDR3 length: 18 residues. V was cut by 6 bases and J by 1 base, with 22 bases left in between. The CDR3 DNA reads as TGCGCCAGCAGCAGAGCTCGGCTTACACTTTTTTCTGGAAACACCATATATTTT. Protein product: CASSRARLTLFSGNTIYF.

The table lists this clone with a few counts. CDR3 nucleotides: TGTGCCATCAGTGAGTCAACGGGCTATGGCTACACCTTC. Translating gives CAISESTGYGYTF. This rearrangement joins TRBV10-3 to TRBJ1-2; D gene unclear. Germline-derived CDR1 and CDR2 are ENHRY and SYGVKD. CDR3 length equals 13 residues. V was pared by 0 bases and J by 4 bases, with 6 bases between.

In DNA form, the CDR3 reads TGTGCCACCAGTCCGACCGCGGGAGGGGTTCAGCCCCAGCATTTT. It translates to CATSPTAGGVQPQHF. The rearrangement joins TRBV15 to TRBJ1-5; the D gene is possibly TRBD1 (5 bases). The germline gives CDR1 LNHNV, CDR2 YYDKDF (reference sequence). The CDR3 runs 15 residues. Trimming left V 6 bases short and J 6 bases short, with 18 bases between.

Details on this clone: Sequence at one end of the junction differs from germline and may be a read error. J is TRBJ2-7 and V is TRBV6-1; perhaps TRBD2 as D (5 bases). The CDR3 length is 12 residues. Looked up from germline, CDR1 is MNHNS and CDR2 is SASEGT. The CDR3 DNA reads as TGTGCCAGCAATGAAAGAGGGAGCGAGCAGTACTTC. This gives the protein CASNERGSEQYF.

The J gene is TRBJ1-2, the V gene TRBV5-6; TRBD1 aligns across 7 bases. The CDR3 has 11 residues. Germline V gene data show CDR1 as SGHDT and CDR2 as YYEEEE. The trim removed 5 bases at V and 10 bases at J, leaving 5 bases unmatched. The CDR3 protein is CASRSTGDYTF. The CDR3 DNA is TGTGCCAGCAGGTCAACAGGGGACTACACCTTC.

The chain has TRBV7-9 and TRBJ2-2, with 8 bases aligning to TRBD2. The CDR3 runs to 16 residues. From germline, CDR1 is SEHNR and CDR2 FQNEAQ (reference sequence). J gave up 6 bases and V 5 bases, and 11 bases lay outside the gene matches. The CDR3, as DNA: TGTGCCAGCAGCCCCTCTGCGGGGGGCCCACCCGGGGAGCTGTTTTTT. Encoded protein: CASSPSAGGPPGELFF.

This rearrangement joins TRBV7-6 to TRBJ2-1; 13 nucleotides align to TRBD2. The V segment lost 4 bases and the J segment 14 bases; nucleotides outside the gene matches: 5. CDR3 size: 13 residues. Germline lookup yields CDR1 SGHVS and CDR2 FNYEAQ. The CDR3 loop is CASSSGLAGSKFF. CDR3 coding DNA: TGTGCCAGCAGCTCGGGACTAGCGGGGAGCAAGTTCTTC.

This clone showed up just once. The rearrangement uses TRBV4-3 and TRBJ2-7, with 8 positions matching TRBD2. Germline V lookup: CDR1 LGHNA, CDR2 YSLEER. The ends lost 4 bases at V and 5 bases at J; junction bases unmatched: 7. The CDR3 covers 14 residues. The CDR3, as DNA: TGCGCCAGCAGCCGAGCGGGAGCCCCTGACGAGCAGTACTTC. Translated: CASSRAGAPDEQYF.

The chain uses TRBV18 and TRBJ2-1; D is possibly TRBD1 (5 bases). Germline V CDR1 and CDR2: KGHSH, LQKENI. The CDR3 consists of 16 residues. The V end lost 5 bases, the J end lost 2 bases, and 16 bases lay between the germline ends. DNA of the CDR3: TGTGCCAGCTCATTAGAGGCGGTAGGGGCCTACAATGAGCAGTTCTTC. It is translated as CASSLEAVGAYNEQFF.

This sequence joins TRBV19 and TRBJ2-1, with D unresolved. V was shortened by 4 bases and J by 7 bases, with 11 bases between the two germline ends. Germline V CDR1 and CDR2: LNHDA, SQIVND (reference sequence). This CDR3 comprises 13 residues. CDR3 residues: CASSTRWGNEQFF. Here the CDR3 DNA reads TGTGCCAGTAGTACCCGTTGGGGTAATGAGCAGTTCTTC.

This clone was picked up one time. The chain employs TRBV11-2 and TRBJ1-2, with D maybe TRBD1 (6 bases). V was pared by 5 bases and J by 7 bases, with 14 bases between. This CDR3 contains 13 residues. In germline, CDR1 is SGHAT, CDR2 FQNNGV. CDR3 coding DNA: TGTGCCAGCAGCCTGGGGGGGGCCGCTGGCTACACCTTC. This translates into CASSLGGAAGYTF.

V gene TRBV6-5 combines with J gene TRBJ1-3, with D unclear. Germline CDR1 reads MNHEY; CDR2 reads SVGAGI. Trimming left V 3 bases short and J 4 bases short, with 10 bases between. This CDR3 spans 14 amino acids. CDR3 bases: TGTGCCAGCAGTTATGGGATTCCCGGAAACACCATATATTTT. Its protein product is CASSYGIPGNTIYF.

The chain recombines TRBV5-1 with TRBJ2-1; no clear D gene. The CDR3 loop spans 16 amino acids. V gave up 0 bases and J gave up 0 bases, with 10 bases separating them. CDR1 SGHRS and CDR2 YFSETQ come from the germline V gene. The CDR3 DNA sequence: TGCGCCAGCAGCTTGGGCCCTCTGAGCTCCTACAATGAGCAGTTCTTC. It encodes CASSLGPLSSYNEQFF.

V is TRBV7-2 and J is TRBJ2-3, with TRBD2 matching over 7 bases. Trimming took 4 bases from V and 6 from J; bases not matched to a gene: 10. Germline V gene data show CDR1 as SGHTA and CDR2 as FQGNSA. The CDR3 covers 15 residues. For the CDR3, the DNA is TGTGCCAGCAGCTCCAGGATCGGGGGGAGTGATACGCAGTATTTT. It codes for CASSSRIGGSDTQYF. Supplemented by reference TRBV7-2 and TRBJ2-3, the full variable domain reads GAGVSQSPSNKVTEKGKDVELRCDPISGHTALYWYRQSLGQGLEFLIYFQGNSAPDKSGLPSDRFSAERTGGSVSTLTIQRTQQEDSAVYLCASSSRIGGSDTQYFGPGTRLTVL.

Sample share makes this clone large. The chain combines TRBV14 with TRBJ1-2; no definite D call. The germline V gene has CDR1 SGHDN and CDR2 FVKESK. Trimming shortened V by 0 bases and J by 0 bases, and 14 bases separated the two germline ends. This CDR3 has 17 amino acids. Here the CDR3 reads CASSQDEEVAANYGYTF. CDR3 coding DNA: TGTGCCAGCAGCCAAGATGAGGAGGTCGCGGCTAACTATGGCTACACCTTC.

This clone has a handful of counts. The rearrangement uses TRBV28 and TRBJ2-1; TRBD2 matches at 8 bases. The junction had 6 bases not matched to a gene; V was cut back by 0 bases and J by 8 bases. Germline lookup yields CDR1 MDHEN and CDR2 SYDVKM. This CDR3 is built from 15 residues. This chain's CDR3 is CASSLWTLTSDEQFF. The CDR3 DNA follows: TGTGCCAGCAGTTTATGGACCCTGACTAGCGATGAGCAGTTCTTC.

For the CDR3, the DNA is TGTGCCAGCAGAAATGACAGGGGGCGCGTCCCTGAAGCTTTCTTT. It encodes CASRNDRGRVPEAFF. The rearrangement joins TRBV6-1 to TRBJ1-1; 10 bases map to TRBD1. Trimming took 6 bases from V and 6 from J; bases not matched to a gene: 10. CDR3 size: 15 residues. Germline lookup yields CDR1 MNHNS and CDR2 SASEGT.

The chain links TRBV9 to TRBJ2-1; no clear D. The CDR3 length is 15 residues. Trimming removed 0 bases from V and 0 bases from J, with 7 bases in between. Germline V lookup: CDR1 SGDLS, CDR2 YYNGEE. CDR3 in amino acids: CASSVEMSSYNEQFF. The CDR3 DNA reads as TGTGCCAGCAGCGTAGAAATGAGCTCCTACAATGAGCAGTTCTTC.

The chain employs TRBV27 and TRBJ1-4, with a possible D match to TRBD1 (5 bases). This CDR3 has 17 amino acids. With 5 bases removed from V and 8 bases from J, the gap between germline ends came to 24 bases. The germline CDR1 and CDR2 sequences are MNHEY and SMNVEV (reference sequence). The CDR3 DNA reads as TGTGCCAGCAGTCAAACCCCCTTGGGGGATAGGGGCGAAAAACTGTTTTTT. It codes for CASSQTPLGDRGEKLFF.

V usage is TRBV5-1 and J usage is TRBJ2-7; TRBD1 agrees at 9 bases. V shed 0 bases, J shed 6 bases, and the junction held 4 bases outside the gene matches. Germline V gene lookup returns CDR1 SGHRS and CDR2 YFSETQ. CDR3 size: 14 residues. CDR3 in amino acids: CASSLATGGGEQYF. In DNA, the CDR3 is TGCGCCAGCAGCTTGGCCACAGGGGGCGGCGAGCAGTACTTC.

In this sample, this clone turned up a few times. The gene calls are TRBV7-2 and TRBJ2-5; 9 bases align to TRBD1. Unmatched junction bases numbered 9, after V lost 5 bases and J lost 5 bases. The CDR3 loop spans 15 amino acids. Germline CDR1 SGHTA, CDR2 FQGNSA. CDR3 sequence (DNA): TGTGCCAGCAGCCGGGGACAGGGCTTTGGGGAGACCCAGTACTTC. Translating gives CASSRGQGFGETQYF.

This chain links TRBV29-1 with TRBJ2-2; TRBD1 aligns across 7 bases. With V trimmed by 0 bases and J by 0 bases, 7 bases remained unmatched. The CDR3 has 17 amino acids. Germline CDR1 SQVTM, CDR2 ANQGSEA. In DNA form, the CDR3 reads TGCAGCGTTGAAGATAGACCAGGGGGTACGAACACCGGGGAGCTGTTTTTT. It codes for CSVEDRPGGTNTGELFF.

With respect to this clone: Relative to the germline gene, one junction end is altered; a read error may explain this. This chain links TRBV30 with TRBJ2-3; 13 nucleotides agree with TRBD2. The germline gives CDR1 GTSNPN, CDR2 SVGIG (reference sequence). This CDR3 comprises 18 residues. In nucleotides, the CDR3 is TGTGCCTGGAGTGTAATGGGCCGGGGACTAGCGGGAACAGATGCGCAGTATTTT. This translates into CAWSVMGRGLAGTDAQYF.

This rearrangement joins TRBV11-2 to TRBJ1-2; no reliable D call. Germline CDR1 reads SGHAT; CDR2 reads FQNNGV. CDR3 length equals 13 residues. Trimming cost V 5 bases and J 0 bases, with 7 bases left between them. DNA for the CDR3: TGTGCCAGCAGCCAGGTCTCTAACTATGGCTACACCTTC. Residues: CASSQVSNYGYTF.

The chain couples TRBV20-1 to TRBJ2-5; no reliable D call. Trimming took 7 bases from V and 4 from J, leaving 10 bases between them. The germline V gene encodes CDR1 DFQATT and CDR2 SNEGSKA (reference sequence). The CDR3 totals 11 residues. The CDR3 sequence is CSGVLGETQYF. The DNA of the CDR3 is TGCAGTGGGGTGCTTGGAGAGACCCAGTACTTC.

This chain joins TRBV12-5 and TRBJ1-5, with unresolved D. Germline CDR1 is LGHNT and CDR2 is FRNRAP. The ends were cut back, 2 bases at V and 2 bases at J, with 4 bases in the middle. This CDR3 region has 13 residues. CDR3 amino acids: CASGLMGNQPQHF. CDR3 bases: TGTGCTAGTGGTTTGATGGGCAATCAGCCCCAGCATTTT.

The chain has TRBV5-1 and TRBJ2-5; 7 nucleotides match TRBD2. The CDR3 has 15 amino acids. Trimming cost V 4 bases and J 5 bases; bases outside gene matches: 11. In germline, CDR1 is SGHRS, CDR2 YFSETQ. The CDR3 coding sequence is TGCGCCAGCAGCCAAACGGGGAGGGGCGACGAGACCCAGTACTTC. Translating it yields CASSQTGRGDETQYF.